These 9 T cell receptor beta chains came from one sample sequenced in a study of blood T cell repertoires in COVID-19. This table comes from immunoSEQ multiplex PCR, and its TCRdb copy is limited to in-frame clones, with some not included. The sample yields hundreds of thousands of clones, almost 90% seen once. Material: peripheral blood. The receptors here all came from a man older than 75 with acute or convalescent COVID-19.

This sequence joins TRBV11-1 and TRBJ2-1; D remains unclear. The CDR3 runs to 13 residues. V shed 1 base and J shed 4 bases, with 5 bases lying between them. Germline V gives CDR1 SGHAT, CDR2 FQDESV (reference sequence). CDR3 loop: CASSLGVYNEQFF. CDR3 nucleotides: TGTGCCAGCAGCTTAGGCGTTTACAATGAGCAGTTCTTC.

About this clone: Different DNA sequences within this sample yield the same CDR3. The rearrangement joins TRBV4-3 to TRBJ2-3; perhaps TRBD2 as D (5 bases). Germline CDR1 and CDR2: LGHNA and YSLEER. Trimming stripped 0 bases from V and 0 bases from J, with 10 bases between. The CDR3 has 16 amino acids. The DNA for the CDR3 is TGCGCCAGCAGCCAAGAGTTAGGCGGGAGCACAGATACGCAGTATTTT. It is translated as CASSQELGGSTDTQYF.

V gene TRBV6-2 or TRBV6-3 combines with J gene TRBJ1-5; 9 nucleotides align to TRBD1. CDR3 length equals 16 residues. Germline CDR1 MNHEY, CDR2 SVGEGT. V was clipped by 5 bases and J by 4 bases; unmatched bases: 9. DNA of the CDR3: TGTGCCAGCAGTCAAGACAGGGGGTTCTTAAATCAGCCCCAGCATTTT. Translated: CASSQDRGFLNQPQHF.

The chain links TRBV4-2 to TRBJ2-5; 16 bases are a match to TRBD2. Germline lookup yields CDR1 LGHNA and CDR2 YNFKEQ. The CDR3 has 20 residues. V gave up 4 bases and J gave up 5 bases; unmatched junction bases: 16. CDR3 sequence reads: CASSRQTGTSGGANLETQYF. The DNA for the CDR3 is TGTGCCAGCAGCCGCCAAACCGGGACTAGCGGGGGGGCTAATTTGGAGACCCAGTACTTC.

V is TRBV5-6 and J is TRBJ2-2; 7 nucleotides align to TRBD2. Germline V CDR1 and CDR2: SGHDT, YYEEEE. The CDR3 consists of 16 residues. V trimming: 5 bases; J trimming: 1 base; junction bases outside the gene matches: 8. The CDR3: CASRNGQRENTGELFF. CDR3 DNA: TGTGCCAGCAGAAACGGGCAGCGGGAGAACACCGGGGAGCTGTTTTTT.

Worth noting for this clone: Other DNA variants within this sample encode the same CDR3. This chain connects TRBV6-5 to TRBJ2-1; the D is unclear. CDR1 and CDR2 (germline): MNHEY, SVGAGI. Trimming shortened V by 0 bases and J by 8 bases, and 5 bases separated the two germline ends. The CDR3 extends over 12 amino acids. The CDR3 loop reads CASSYSGHEQFF. In DNA, the CDR3 is TGTGCCAGCAGTTACTCGGGCCATGAGCAGTTCTTC.

The chain has TRBV28 and TRBJ2-3; D unclear. This CDR3 region has 14 residues. V was pared by 3 bases and J by 0 bases, with 7 bases between. The germline V gene has CDR1 MDHEN and CDR2 SYDVKM. CDR3 loop: CASSFLTSTDTQYF. The CDR3 coding sequence is TGTGCCAGCAGTTTTCTGACTAGCACAGATACGCAGTATTTT.

The V gene is TRBV5-1, the J gene TRBJ2-3, with D possibly matching TRBD1 (6 bases). V lost 5 bases to trimming and J lost 5 bases, with 15 bases between them. Germline CDR1 reads SGHRS; CDR2 reads YFSETQ. The CDR3 length is 14 residues. This CDR3 reads CASSSTGRIDTQYF. CDR3 nucleotide sequence: TGCGCCAGCAGTTCTACAGGGCGGATAGATACGCAGTATTTT.

This clone was found once. V gene TRBV28 combines with J gene TRBJ1-1; 7 positions match TRBD1. Germline assignment: CDR1 MDHEN and CDR2 SYDVKM. The CDR3 covers 13 residues. V trimming: 9 bases; J trimming: 5 bases; junction bases outside the gene matches: 9. The CDR3: CASQRGRRTEAFF. The CDR3 nucleotides read TGTGCCAGTCAAAGGGGGCGGCGAACTGAAGCTTTCTTT.